Shown below are 31 T cell receptor beta chains from a single sample sequenced in a study of identical twins. A single record per CDR3 protein comes from TCRdb applying MiXCR to the 5' RACE reads. This table holds roughly 700,000 distinct CDR3 sequences, 8.6% found once. These records were also assigned to another study, of yellow fever vaccine responses in identical twins.

The sequencing sample was made of PBMCs. Receptor source: a woman aged 18-35 years in good health.

The J gene is TRBJ2-5, the V gene TRBV5-1; 10 bases are a match to TRBD1. The J segment lost 1 base and the V segment lost 4 bases, leaving 10 bases of the junction unmatched. The CDR3 is made up of 17 amino acids. Germline CDR1 SGHRS, CDR2 YFSETQ. CDR3 protein: CASSPADRGPFQETQYF. The DNA of the CDR3 is TGCGCCAGCAGCCCGGCCGACAGGGGGCCATTCCAAGAGACCCAGTACTTC.

Many counts were recorded for this clonotype. The chain combines TRBV20-1 with TRBJ2-3, with D maybe TRBD2 (7 bases). Trimming removed 1 base at V and 1 base at J, with 12 bases between. Per germline, CDR1 DFQATT and CDR2 SNEGSKA (reference sequence). The CDR3 totals 15 residues. CDR3 nucleotide sequence: TGCAGTGCTAGAGTCACCGGGGGGCGCACAGATACGCAGTATTTT. This gives the protein CSARVTGGRTDTQYF.

This clonotype was observed at least ten times. The chain carries TRBV7-9 and TRBJ2-1; D perhaps matches TRBD2 (6 bases). The CDR3 sequence is 13 residues long. Trimming removed 5 bases from V and 6 bases from J, with 11 bases in between. Per the germline V gene, CDR1 is SEHNR and CDR2 is FQNEAQ (reference sequence). The CDR3 is CASSLLASNEQFF. CDR3 DNA sequence: TGTGCCAGCAGCCTACTAGCTTCCAATGAGCAGTTCTTC. Drawing the rest from reference TRBV7-9 and TRBJ2-1, the complete variable domain is DTGVSQNPRHKITKRGQNVTFRCDPISEHNRLYWYRQTLGQGPEFLTYFQNEAQLEKSRLLSDRFSAERPKGSFSTLEIQRTEQGDSAMYLCASSLLASNEQFFGPGTRLTVL.

This clonotype has only a few counts. The J gene is TRBJ2-5, the V gene TRBV11-2; tentatively, D is TRBD2 (6 bases). V dropped 0 bases and J dropped 0 bases, with 23 bases sitting between them. Germline V gene lookup returns CDR1 SGHAT and CDR2 FQNNGV. This CDR3 spans 20 amino acids. The CDR3 nucleotides are TGTGCCAGCAGCTTAGATTTGTTTTTGGGCCGACTAGGAAACCAAGAGACCCAGTACTTC. Its translation is CASSLDLFLGRLGNQETQYF.

This clonotype was observed many times. J is TRBJ2-1 and V is TRBV2; the D is unclear. CDR1 is SNHLY, CDR2 FYNNEI, per germline. This CDR3 contains 10 residues. V lost 2 bases, J lost 7 bases, and 0 bases lay in between. The chain's CDR3 is CASSENEQFF. CDR3 DNA sequence: TGTGCCAGCAGTGAAAATGAGCAGTTCTTC.

This clonotype has ten or more counts. The V call is TRBV24-1, the J call TRBJ1-2; no firm D call. The CDR3 covers 12 residues. From germline, CDR1 is KGHDR and CDR2 SFDVKD. V lost 0 bases and J 8 bases, leaving 6 bases between the germline ends. Written as DNA, the CDR3 is TGTGCCACCAGTGATTTGGTCGGCGGCTACACCTTC. It encodes CATSDLVGGYTF.

This clonotype has at least ten counts. The chain combines TRBV28 with TRBJ2-2, with D perhaps TRBD2 (5 bases). The CDR3 is 13 amino acids. V gave up 8 bases and J gave up 2 bases, with 9 bases separating them. Germline lookup yields CDR1 MDHEN and CDR2 SYDVKM. The CDR3 is CASQEVNTGELFF. The CDR3 DNA follows: TGTGCCAGCCAGGAGGTAAACACCGGGGAGCTGTTTTTT.

This clonotype appeared many times. As DNA, the CDR3 is TGCGCCAGCAGCTTGGATGGACAGGGGTCCTACGAGCAGTACTTC. This encodes CASSLDGQGSYEQYF. This chain uses TRBV5-1 with TRBJ2-7; 9 bases line up with TRBD1. Germline trimming cut 0 bases from V and 1 base from J; bases unmatched to any gene: 2. The CDR3 extends over 15 amino acids. Germline values: CDR1 SGHRS, CDR2 YFSETQ.

This clonotype was picked up a small number of times. The chain employs TRBV20-1 and TRBJ2-7, with a possible D match to TRBD2 (5 bases). CDR1 is DFQATT and CDR2 is SNEGSKA in the germline V gene (reference sequence). With 3 bases removed from V and 4 bases from J, the gap between germline ends came to 19 bases. There are 15 residues in the CDR3. The CDR3 DNA follows: TGCAGTGCTAGGGCCCCGGATGAGGGCGGGTACGAGCAGTACTTC. Its translation: CSARAPDEGGYEQYF.

This clonotype was seen ten or more times. The chain is built from TRBV6-2 or TRBV6-3 and TRBJ2-1; TRBD2 aligns across 10 bases. Germline CDR1 and CDR2: MNHEY and SVGEGT. The CDR3 totals 14 residues. The J segment lost 8 bases and the V segment lost 2 bases, leaving 3 bases of the junction unmatched. Here the CDR3 reads CASSYGTSAHEQFF. In DNA form, the CDR3 reads TGTGCCAGCAGTTACGGGACTAGCGCTCATGAGCAGTTCTTC.

This clonotype was observed at least ten times. The chain is built from TRBV20-1 and TRBJ2-5; 7 bases match TRBD1. The V gene's germline CDR1 is DFQATT and CDR2 SNEGSKA (reference sequence). The CDR3 has 15 amino acids. Unmatched junction bases numbered 10, after V lost 6 bases and J lost 0 bases. DNA for the CDR3: TGCAGTGCCAGACAAAAGAGGGGGCACCAAGAGACCCAGTACTTC. Protein: CSARQKRGHQETQYF.

This rearrangement joins TRBV23-1 to TRBJ2-7, with D uncertain. TRBV23-1 is designated an ORF whose function remains uncertain. V was cut by 0 bases and J by 3 bases, with 12 bases left in between. This CDR3 comprises 15 residues. CDR3 coding DNA: TGCGCCAGCAGTCAATCGTGGCAGGCAGTCTACGAGCAGTACTTC. Translation gives CASSQSWQAVYEQYF.

This clonotype was counted ten times or more. The DNA of the CDR3 is TGTGCCACCAGGGGCGGCCGGGGAGGGACCCAGTACTTC. This translates into CATRGGRGGTQYF. The chain combines TRBV24-1 with TRBJ2-5; D perhaps matches TRBD2 (6 bases). V was trimmed by 7 bases and J by 7 bases, leaving 15 bases between them. This CDR3 region has 13 residues. Germline lookup yields CDR1 KGHDR and CDR2 SFDVKD.

The sample holds many counts of this clonotype. The J gene is TRBJ2-3, the V gene TRBV7-8; maybe TRBD1 (5 bases). The V end was cut by 9 bases, the J end by 5 bases, with 15 bases between. This CDR3 contains 13 residues. Germline V gene data show CDR1 as SGHVS and CDR2 as FQNEAQ. The DNA for the CDR3 is TGTGCCAGTAAAAAGGGGCCAGGAGATACGCAGTATTTT. As protein: CASKKGPGDTQYF.

The chain carries TRBV20-1 and TRBJ2-7; 7 nucleotides align to TRBD1. This CDR3 is built from 13 residues. The V segment lost 8 bases and the J segment 7 bases; nucleotides outside the gene matches: 14. Germline V gene lookup returns CDR1 DFQATT and CDR2 SNEGSKA (reference sequence). The CDR3 is CSIGGQVRREQYF. CDR3 coding DNA: TGCAGTATCGGAGGACAGGTCCGACGGGAGCAGTACTTC.

This clonotype was detected ten times or more. The chain employs TRBV12-3 or TRBV12-4 and TRBJ2-1; D gene unclear. The CDR3 runs 16 residues. The V and J ends lost 3 bases and 0 bases respectively, with 12 bases between them. The CDR3, as DNA: TGTGCCAGCAGTTTTAACCCTAGTAACTCCTACAATGAGCAGTTCTTC. This gives the protein CASSFNPSNSYNEQFF.

The chain is built from TRBV29-1 and TRBJ2-7; tentatively, D is TRBD2 (6 bases). Trimming pared 1 base from V and 2 bases from J, leaving 12 bases between. The CDR3 spans 14 residues. CDR1 and CDR2 from the germline V gene are SQVTM and ANQGSEA. The DNA for the CDR3 is TGCAGCGTTGAAGGAGGAGGGGCTGCCTACGAGCAGTACTTC. This gives the protein CSVEGGGAAYEQYF.

This clonotype appeared a few times. Since no conserved phenylalanine or tryptophan closes the CDR3, a read error is the likely cause. The J gene is TRBJ2-1, the V gene TRBV6-5; tentatively, D is TRBD2 (6 bases). CDR1 is MNHEY, CDR2 SVGAGI, per germline. The CDR3 is made up of 17 amino acids. V lost 4 bases to trimming and J lost 0 bases, with 16 bases between them. DNA for the CDR3: TGTGCCAGCAGTTCTTCCTTTAGCGGTAGCTCCTACAATGAGCAGTTCCTC. Translation: CASSSSFSGSSYNEQFL.

This clonotype was seen at least ten times. This chain links TRBV7-2 with TRBJ2-5; D is ambiguous. V was trimmed by 3 bases and J by 3 bases, leaving 14 bases between them. The CDR3 contains 15 residues. The germline gives CDR1 SGHTA, CDR2 FQGNSA. Here the CDR3 DNA reads TGTGCCAGCAGCTTGAATGGGCTTCGGGAAGAGACCCAGTACTTC. Translating it yields CASSLNGLREETQYF.

This clonotype was seen only a few times. The rearrangement joins TRBV5-1 to TRBJ2-5; 8 bases fit TRBD2. V was clipped by 0 bases and J by 2 bases; unmatched bases: 9. The CDR3 is 17 amino acids. Per the germline V gene, CDR1 is SGHRS and CDR2 is YFSETQ. CDR3 coding DNA: TGCGCCAGCAGCTTGGCGGGGGGGAGGAGACGTCAAGAGACCCAGTACTTC. This sequence encodes CASSLAGGRRRQETQYF.

The table lists this clonotype with a few counts. V usage is TRBV4-3 and J usage is TRBJ2-1, with TRBD2 matching 11 bases. V gave up 1 base and J gave up 4 bases; unmatched junction bases: 6. The CDR3 runs 17 residues. Germline loops: CDR1 LGHNA, CDR2 YSLEER. The CDR3 sequence is CASSQGVAGGPYNEQFF. CDR3 nucleotide sequence: TGCGCCAGCAGCCAAGGAGTAGCGGGAGGGCCTTACAATGAGCAGTTCTTC.

This clonotype was counted only a few times. V gene TRBV5-1 combines with J gene TRBJ2-7; D tentatively reads TRBD1 or TRBD2 (6 bases each). V shed 6 bases and J shed 3 bases, with 16 bases lying between them. The CDR3 is made up of 14 amino acids. Germline V gives CDR1 SGHRS, CDR2 YFSETQ. The CDR3 loop is CASTRGRPDYEQYF. CDR3 DNA: TGCGCCAGCACCCGGGGGCGACCGGACTACGAGCAGTACTTC.

This clonotype was counted ten times or more. The CDR3 does not close with the conserved phenylalanine or tryptophan, likely indicating a read error. No DNA is shown, since the ends of the CDR3 on it are uncertain; the CDR3 is the one TCRdb lists. CDR3 residues: CASSFSDFGPTT. The rearrangement joins TRBV12-3 or TRBV12-4 to TRBJ2-3. The CDR3 length equals 12 residues, ends included.

The J gene is TRBJ2-2, the V gene TRBV4-3; TRBD1 matches at 12 bases. The V segment lost 4 bases and the J segment 6 bases; nucleotides outside the gene matches: 9. This CDR3 region has 17 residues. In germline, CDR1 is LGHNA, CDR2 YSLEER. CDR3 loop: CASSRSPGQGASGELFF. DNA for the CDR3: TGCGCCAGCAGCCGGTCGCCGGGACAGGGGGCTTCCGGGGAGCTGTTTTTT.

There are many counts of this clonotype. The chain employs TRBV12-3 or TRBV12-4 and TRBJ2-3, with 7 positions matching TRBD1. The V gene end was trimmed by 6 bases and the J gene end by 0 bases; junction bases not matched to a gene: 6. There are 15 residues in the CDR3. This CDR3 is CASRPGTVSTDTQYF. DNA for the CDR3: TGTGCCAGCAGGCCAGGGACAGTAAGCACAGATACGCAGTATTTT.

The table lists this clonotype with a few counts. This chain uses TRBV4-1 with TRBJ2-3; D is possibly TRBD1 (6 bases). The CDR3 extends over 13 amino acids. In germline, CDR1 is MGHRA, CDR2 YSYEKL. Deletions cut 1 base from V and 4 bases from J, with 6 bases between. The CDR3 bases are TGCGCCAGCAGCCAAGGGACAGCAGATACGCAGTATTTT. The encoded protein is CASSQGTADTQYF.

In its sample, this clonotype was seen a few times. V usage is TRBV11-1 and J usage is TRBJ2-1, with 11 bases aligning to TRBD2. Germline trimming cut 3 bases from V and 6 bases from J; bases unmatched to any gene: 19. Germline CDR1 reads SGHAT; CDR2 reads FQDESV (reference sequence). The CDR3 length is 20 residues. The DNA for the CDR3 is TGTGCCAGCAGCTTTAAGGGGGCTAGCGGGAGGTCCTCAAGGGCCAATGAGCAGTTCTTC. It is translated as CASSFKGASGRSSRANEQFF. Drawing the rest from reference TRBV11-1 and TRBJ2-1, the complete variable domain is EAEVAQSPRYKITEKSQAVAFWCDPISGHATLYWYRQILGQGPELLVQFQDESVVDDSQLPKDRFSAERLKGVDSTLKIQPAELGDSAMYLCASSFKGASGRSSRANEQFFGPGTRLTVL.

This clonotype was detected ten times or more. CDR3 amino acids: CASDQGDSYGYTF. DNA for the CDR3: TGTGCCAGCGACCAAGGGGACTCCTATGGCTACACCTTC. V is TRBV4-2 and J is TRBJ1-2; TRBD1 is a possible D gene (5 bases). V was shortened by 8 bases and J by 4 bases, with 14 bases between the two germline ends. The CDR3 length is 13 residues. The V gene's germline CDR1 is LGHNA and CDR2 YNFKEQ.

This rearrangement joins TRBV12-3 or TRBV12-4 to TRBJ1-3, with a weak D call TRBD1 (6 bases). This CDR3 comprises 14 residues. Trimming took off 5 bases at V and 2 bases at J, with 10 bases between the two ends. The CDR3 sequence: CASSIQGAGNTIYF. In DNA, the CDR3 is TGTGCCAGCAGTATACAGGGCGCTGGAAACACCATATATTTT.

This clonotype was counted only a few times. The chain couples TRBV7-8 to TRBJ2-5; a weak D match, TRBD2 (5 bases). The CDR3 runs 15 residues. Trimming took 1 base from V and 1 from J, leaving 10 bases between them. CDR1 and CDR2 (germline): SGHVS, FQNEAQ. CDR3 nucleotides: TGTGCCAGCAGCTTAGAGAGAGGAGGCCAAGAGACCCAGTACTTC. Its translation: CASSLERGGQETQYF.

The chain couples TRBV3-1 to TRBJ2-6; no firm D call. Germline V CDR1 and CDR2: LGHDT, YNNKEL (reference sequence). V was cut by 4 bases and J by 0 bases, with 7 bases left in between. The CDR3 consists of 15 residues. The CDR3 DNA follows: TGTGCCAGCAGCCCCCCCCTCTCTGGGGCCAACGTCCTGACTTTC. This gives the protein CASSPPLSGANVLTF.